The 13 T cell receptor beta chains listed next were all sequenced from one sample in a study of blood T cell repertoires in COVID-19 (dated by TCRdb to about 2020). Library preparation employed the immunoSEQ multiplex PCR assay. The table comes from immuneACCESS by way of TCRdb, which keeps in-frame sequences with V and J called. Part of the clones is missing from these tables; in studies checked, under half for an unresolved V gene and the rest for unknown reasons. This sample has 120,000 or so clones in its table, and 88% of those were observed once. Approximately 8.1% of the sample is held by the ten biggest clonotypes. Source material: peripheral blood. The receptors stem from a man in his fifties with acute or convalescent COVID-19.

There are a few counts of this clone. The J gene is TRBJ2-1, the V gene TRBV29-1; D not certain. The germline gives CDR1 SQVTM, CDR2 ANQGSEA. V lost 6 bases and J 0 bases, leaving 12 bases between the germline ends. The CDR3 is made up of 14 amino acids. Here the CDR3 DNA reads TGCAGCGTCGACTCTTTGAGCTCCTACAATGAGCAGTTCTTC. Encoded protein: CSVDSLSSYNEQFF.

This CDR3 reads CASSFQGAVLSSYNSPLHF. The DNA for the CDR3 is TGTGCCAGCAGCTTCCAGGGGGCCGTACTGAGCTCCTATAATTCACCCCTCCACTTT. The chain links TRBV5-5 to TRBJ1-6; 8 bases agree with TRBD1. The CDR3 contains 19 residues. Per the germline V gene, CDR1 is SGHKS and CDR2 is YYEKEE (reference sequence). V lost 2 bases and J lost 0; bases outside the gene matches: 10.

The CDR3 loop is CASSPTGLVTEAFF. Written as DNA, the CDR3 is TGTGCCAGCTCTCCGACAGGGTTGGTCACTGAAGCTTTCTTT. The V gene is TRBV18, the J gene TRBJ1-1, with TRBD1 matching over 7 bases. Germline lookup yields CDR1 KGHSH and CDR2 LQKENI. The CDR3 spans 14 residues. V was pared by 6 bases and J by 4 bases, with 8 bases of the junction left unmatched.

This CDR3 is CASSSDRGYTF. CDR3 nucleotide sequence: TGCGCCAGCAGCTCCGACAGGGGCTACACCTTC. J is TRBJ1-2 and V is TRBV5-1; weak D call: TRBD1 (6 bases). The germline V gene encodes CDR1 SGHRS and CDR2 YFSETQ. The CDR3 is 11 residues long. Trimming took off 3 bases at V and 8 bases at J, with 8 bases between the two ends.

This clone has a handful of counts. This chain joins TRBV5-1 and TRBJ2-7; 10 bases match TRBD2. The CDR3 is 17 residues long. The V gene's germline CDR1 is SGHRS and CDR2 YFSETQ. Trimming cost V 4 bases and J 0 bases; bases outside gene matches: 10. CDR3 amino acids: CASSQNVASGSSYEQYF. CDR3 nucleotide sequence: TGCGCCAGCAGCCAAAACGTTGCTAGCGGGAGCTCCTACGAGCAGTACTTC.

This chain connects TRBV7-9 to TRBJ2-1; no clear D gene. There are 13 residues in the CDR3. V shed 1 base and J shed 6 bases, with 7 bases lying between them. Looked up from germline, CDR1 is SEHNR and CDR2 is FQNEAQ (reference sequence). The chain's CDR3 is CASSLVPSNEQFF. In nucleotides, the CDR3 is TGTGCCAGCAGCTTAGTCCCTTCCAATGAGCAGTTCTTC.

DNA of the CDR3: TGTGCCAGCAGTACCTACAGGACCGTGGGAAATCCGTTCTTC. This sequence encodes CASSTYRTVGNPFF. The chain employs TRBV6-5 and TRBJ2-1, with TRBD1 as a possible D gene (5 bases). CDR3 size: 14 residues. The V end lost 5 bases, the J end lost 15 bases, and 23 bases lay between the germline ends. Germline V CDR1 and CDR2: MNHEY, SVGAGI.

The DNA for the CDR3 is TGTGCCAGCTCACCATCCTGGGACAGGGGTAGCAATCAGCCCCAGCATTTT. Its protein product is CASSPSWDRGSNQPQHF. This rearrangement joins TRBV18 to TRBJ1-5; 10 nucleotides align to TRBD1. The CDR3 loop spans 17 amino acids. The germline V gene has CDR1 KGHSH and CDR2 LQKENI. The trim removed 2 bases at V and 0 bases at J, leaving 4 bases unmatched.

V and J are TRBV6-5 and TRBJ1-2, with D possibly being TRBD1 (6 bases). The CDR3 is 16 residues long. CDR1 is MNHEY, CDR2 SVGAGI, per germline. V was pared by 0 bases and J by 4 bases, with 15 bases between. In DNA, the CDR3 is TGTGCCAGCAGTTACTCTACAGGGCTCGGAGGCTATGGCTACACCTTC. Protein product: CASSYSTGLGGYGYTF.

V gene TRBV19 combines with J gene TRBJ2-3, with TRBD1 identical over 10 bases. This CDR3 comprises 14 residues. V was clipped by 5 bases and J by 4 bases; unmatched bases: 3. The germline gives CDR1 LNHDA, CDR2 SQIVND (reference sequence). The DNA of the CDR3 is TGTGCCAGTAGTTCCGACAGGGGGCCAGATACGCAGTATTTT. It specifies CASSSDRGPDTQYF.

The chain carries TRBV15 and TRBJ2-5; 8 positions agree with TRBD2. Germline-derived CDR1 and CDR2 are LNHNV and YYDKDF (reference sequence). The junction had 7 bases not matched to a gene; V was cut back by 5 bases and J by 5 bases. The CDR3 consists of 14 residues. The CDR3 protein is CATSRAGLEETQYF. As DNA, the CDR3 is TGTGCCACCAGCCGAGCGGGACTAGAGGAGACCCAGTACTTC.

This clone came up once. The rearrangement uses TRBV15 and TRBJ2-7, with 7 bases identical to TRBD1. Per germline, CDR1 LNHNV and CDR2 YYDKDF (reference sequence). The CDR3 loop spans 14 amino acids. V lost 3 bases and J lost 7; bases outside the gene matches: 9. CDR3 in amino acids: CATSRDRSVREQYF. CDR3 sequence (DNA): TGTGCCACCAGCAGGGACAGGTCGGTCCGGGAGCAGTACTTC.

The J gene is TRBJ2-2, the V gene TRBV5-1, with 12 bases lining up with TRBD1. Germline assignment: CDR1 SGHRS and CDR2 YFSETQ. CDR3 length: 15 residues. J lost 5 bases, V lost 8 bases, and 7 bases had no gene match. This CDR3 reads CARGTGGLATGELFF. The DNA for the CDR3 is TGCGCCAGGGGGACAGGGGGCCTTGCGACCGGGGAGCTGTTTTTT.